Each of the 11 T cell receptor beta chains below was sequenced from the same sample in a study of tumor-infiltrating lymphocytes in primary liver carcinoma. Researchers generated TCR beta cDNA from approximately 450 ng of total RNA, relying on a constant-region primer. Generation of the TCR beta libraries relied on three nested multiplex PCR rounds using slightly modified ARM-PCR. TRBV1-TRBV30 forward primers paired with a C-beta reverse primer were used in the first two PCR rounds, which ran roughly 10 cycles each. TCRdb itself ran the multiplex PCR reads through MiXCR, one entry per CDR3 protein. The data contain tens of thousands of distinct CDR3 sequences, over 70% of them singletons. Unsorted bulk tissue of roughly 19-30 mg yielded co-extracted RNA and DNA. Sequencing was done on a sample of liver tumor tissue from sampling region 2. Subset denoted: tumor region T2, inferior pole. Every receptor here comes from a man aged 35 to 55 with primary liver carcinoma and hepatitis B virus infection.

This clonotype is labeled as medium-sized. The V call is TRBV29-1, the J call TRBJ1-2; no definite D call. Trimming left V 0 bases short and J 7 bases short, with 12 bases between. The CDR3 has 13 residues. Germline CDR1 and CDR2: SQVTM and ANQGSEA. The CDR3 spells CSVEEAGVGGYTF. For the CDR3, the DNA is TGCAGCGTTGAAGAGGCTGGTGTTGGTGGCTACACCTTC.

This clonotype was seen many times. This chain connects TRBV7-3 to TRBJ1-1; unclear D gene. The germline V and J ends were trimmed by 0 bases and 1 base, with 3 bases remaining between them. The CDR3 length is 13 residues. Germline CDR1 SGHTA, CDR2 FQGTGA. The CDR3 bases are TGTGCCAGCAGCTTAACGAAGAACACTGAAGCTTTCTTT. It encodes CASSLTKNTEAFF.

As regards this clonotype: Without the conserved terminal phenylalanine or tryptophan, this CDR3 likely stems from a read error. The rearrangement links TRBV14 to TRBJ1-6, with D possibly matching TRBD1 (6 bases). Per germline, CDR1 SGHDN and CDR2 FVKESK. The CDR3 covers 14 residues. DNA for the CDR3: TGTGCCATCAGCCACTCAGGGGAAAACTCACCCCTCCACTAT. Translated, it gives CAISHSGENSPLHY.

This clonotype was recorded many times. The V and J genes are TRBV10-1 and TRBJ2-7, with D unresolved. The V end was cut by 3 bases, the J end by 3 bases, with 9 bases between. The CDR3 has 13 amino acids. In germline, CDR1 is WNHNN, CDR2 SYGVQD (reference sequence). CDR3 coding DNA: TGCGCCAGCAGTGAAGGCAGCTACTACGAGCAGTACTTC. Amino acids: CASSEGSYYEQYF.

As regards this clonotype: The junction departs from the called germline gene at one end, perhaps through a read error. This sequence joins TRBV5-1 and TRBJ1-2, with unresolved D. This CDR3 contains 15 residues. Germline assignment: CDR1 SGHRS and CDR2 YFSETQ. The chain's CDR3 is CASSLERVTWDGYTF. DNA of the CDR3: TGCGCCAGCAGTTTGGAGAGGGTCACGTGGGATGGCTACACCTTC.

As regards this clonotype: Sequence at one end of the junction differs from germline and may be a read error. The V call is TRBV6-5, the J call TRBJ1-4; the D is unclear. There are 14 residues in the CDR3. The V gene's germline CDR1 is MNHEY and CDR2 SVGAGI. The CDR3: CTSNRAATNEKLFF. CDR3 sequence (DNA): TGTACCAGCAACCGGGCCGCAACTAATGAAAAACTGTTTTTT.

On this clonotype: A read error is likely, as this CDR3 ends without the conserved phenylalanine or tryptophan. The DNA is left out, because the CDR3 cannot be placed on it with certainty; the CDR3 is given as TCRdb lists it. The CDR3 is CASRAGTRQVGEPFL. This sequence joins TRBV12-3 or TRBV12-4 and TRBJ2-2; the table's D call TRBD2 went unverified against the DNA. Including both end residues, the CDR3 is 15 amino acids long.

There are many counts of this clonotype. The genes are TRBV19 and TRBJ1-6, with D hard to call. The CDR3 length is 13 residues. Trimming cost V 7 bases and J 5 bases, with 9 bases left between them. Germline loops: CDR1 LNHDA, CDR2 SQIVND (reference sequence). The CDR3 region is CASKPRNNSPLHF. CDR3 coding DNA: TGTGCCAGTAAACCCCGGAATAATTCACCCCTCCACTTT.

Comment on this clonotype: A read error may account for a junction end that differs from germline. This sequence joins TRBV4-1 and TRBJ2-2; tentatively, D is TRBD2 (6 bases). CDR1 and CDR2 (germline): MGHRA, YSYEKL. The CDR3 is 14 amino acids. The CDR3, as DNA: TGCACCAGCAGCGGGCGGGGAAATGCCGGGGAGCTCTTTTTT. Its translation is CTSSGRGNAGELFF.

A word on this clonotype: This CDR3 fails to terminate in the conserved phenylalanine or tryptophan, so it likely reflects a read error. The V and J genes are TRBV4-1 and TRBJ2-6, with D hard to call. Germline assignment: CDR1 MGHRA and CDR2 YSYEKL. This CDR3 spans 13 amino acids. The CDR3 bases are TGCGCCAGCAGTCAAGTTGGGGCCAACGTCCTGACTTTA. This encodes CASSQVGANVLTL.

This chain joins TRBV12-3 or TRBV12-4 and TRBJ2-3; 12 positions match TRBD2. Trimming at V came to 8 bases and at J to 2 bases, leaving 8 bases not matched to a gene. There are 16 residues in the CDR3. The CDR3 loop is CASWSRTSGVTDTQYF. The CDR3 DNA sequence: TGTGCCAGCTGGTCGAGGACTAGCGGGGTCACAGATACGCAGTATTTT.